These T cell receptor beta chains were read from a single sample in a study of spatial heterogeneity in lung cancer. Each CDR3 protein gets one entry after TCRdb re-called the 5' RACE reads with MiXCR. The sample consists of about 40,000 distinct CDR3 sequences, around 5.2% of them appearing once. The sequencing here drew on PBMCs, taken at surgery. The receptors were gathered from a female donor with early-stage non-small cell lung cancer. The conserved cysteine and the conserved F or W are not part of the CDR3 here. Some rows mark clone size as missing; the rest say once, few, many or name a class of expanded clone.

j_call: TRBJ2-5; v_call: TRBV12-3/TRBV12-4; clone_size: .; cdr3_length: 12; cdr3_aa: ASSSLQGGETQY
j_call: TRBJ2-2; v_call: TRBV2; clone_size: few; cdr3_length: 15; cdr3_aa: ARGPPRRVKGTGELF
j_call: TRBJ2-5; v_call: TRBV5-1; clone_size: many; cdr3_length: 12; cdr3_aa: ASSSGQYQETQY
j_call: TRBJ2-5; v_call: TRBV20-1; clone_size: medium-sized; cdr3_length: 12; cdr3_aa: SAGTGGPQETQY
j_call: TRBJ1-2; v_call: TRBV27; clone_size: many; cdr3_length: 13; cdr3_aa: ASSPTAGGNYGYT
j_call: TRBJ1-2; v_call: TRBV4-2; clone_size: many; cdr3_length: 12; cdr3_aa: ASSWEAGADGYT
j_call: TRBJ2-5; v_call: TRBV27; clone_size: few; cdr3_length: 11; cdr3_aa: ASSLADKETQY
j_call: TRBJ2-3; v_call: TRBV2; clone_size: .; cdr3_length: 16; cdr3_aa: ASSEARTWGIRTDTQY
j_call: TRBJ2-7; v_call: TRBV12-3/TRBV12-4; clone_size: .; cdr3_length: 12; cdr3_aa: ASSTHYSGYEQY
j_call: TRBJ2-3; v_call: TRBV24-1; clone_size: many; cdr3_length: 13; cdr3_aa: ATSDKTGATDTQY
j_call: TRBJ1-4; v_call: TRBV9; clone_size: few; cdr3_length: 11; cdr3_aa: ASKGATNEKLF
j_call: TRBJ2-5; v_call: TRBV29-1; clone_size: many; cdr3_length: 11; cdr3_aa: SFVVPRGETQY
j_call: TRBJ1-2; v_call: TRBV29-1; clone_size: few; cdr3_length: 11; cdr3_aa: SVERTGVYGYT
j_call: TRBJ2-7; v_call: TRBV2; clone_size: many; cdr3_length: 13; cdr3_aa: ASSRLAGGSYEQY
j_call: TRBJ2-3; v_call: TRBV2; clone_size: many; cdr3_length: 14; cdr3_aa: ASSVRTSGVTDTQY
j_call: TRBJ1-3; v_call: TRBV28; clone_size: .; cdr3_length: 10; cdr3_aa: ASRETRNTIY
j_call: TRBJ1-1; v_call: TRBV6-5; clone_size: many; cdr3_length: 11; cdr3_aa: ASSPVRTTEAF
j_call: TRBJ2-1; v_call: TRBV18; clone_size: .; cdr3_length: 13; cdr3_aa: ASSPPVTGSNEQF
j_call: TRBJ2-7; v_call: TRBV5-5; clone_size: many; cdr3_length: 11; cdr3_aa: ASSGDIFYEQY
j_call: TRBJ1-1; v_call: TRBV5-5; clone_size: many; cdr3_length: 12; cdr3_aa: ASSPGQGRPGAF
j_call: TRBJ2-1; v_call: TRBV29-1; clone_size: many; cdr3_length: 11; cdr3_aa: SVTGTFFNEQF
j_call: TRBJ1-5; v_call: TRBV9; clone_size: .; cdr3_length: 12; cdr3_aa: ASSGGGSNQPQH
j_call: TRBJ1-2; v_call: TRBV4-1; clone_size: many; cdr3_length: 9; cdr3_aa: ASSQLGGYT
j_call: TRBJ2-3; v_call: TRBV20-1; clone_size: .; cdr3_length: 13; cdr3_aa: SATRRDSGTDTQY
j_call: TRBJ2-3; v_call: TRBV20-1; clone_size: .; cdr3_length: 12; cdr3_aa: SAHRGLSTDTQY
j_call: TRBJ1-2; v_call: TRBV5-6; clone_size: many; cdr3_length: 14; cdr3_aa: ASSSTTGSVKYGYT
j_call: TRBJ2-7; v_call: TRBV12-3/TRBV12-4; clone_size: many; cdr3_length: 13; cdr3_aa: ASSLSSGGFYEQY
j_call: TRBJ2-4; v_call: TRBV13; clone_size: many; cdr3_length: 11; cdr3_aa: ASSLGTKNIQY
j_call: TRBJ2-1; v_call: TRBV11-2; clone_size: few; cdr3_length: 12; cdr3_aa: ASSFGLVEIEQF
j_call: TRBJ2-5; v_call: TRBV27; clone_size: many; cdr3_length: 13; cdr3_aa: ASSDGMRLQETQY
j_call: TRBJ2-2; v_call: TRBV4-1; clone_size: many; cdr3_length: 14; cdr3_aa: ASSQLDLGFPGELF
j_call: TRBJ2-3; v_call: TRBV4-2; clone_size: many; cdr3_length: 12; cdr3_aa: ASSPPHLTDTQY
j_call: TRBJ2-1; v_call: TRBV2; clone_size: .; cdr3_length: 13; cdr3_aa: ASSLLGLAGNEQF
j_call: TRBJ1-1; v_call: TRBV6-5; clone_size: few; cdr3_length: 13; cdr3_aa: ASSSHRGGNTEAF
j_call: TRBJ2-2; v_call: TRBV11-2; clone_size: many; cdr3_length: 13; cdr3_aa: ASTKRAGGTGELF
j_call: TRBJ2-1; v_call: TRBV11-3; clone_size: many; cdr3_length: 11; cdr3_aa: ASSLLTETEQF
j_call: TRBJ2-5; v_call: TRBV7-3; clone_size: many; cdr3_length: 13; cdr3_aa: ASSLGTGNQETQY
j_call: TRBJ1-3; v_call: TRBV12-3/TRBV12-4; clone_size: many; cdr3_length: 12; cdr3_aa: ASRVGVAGNTIY
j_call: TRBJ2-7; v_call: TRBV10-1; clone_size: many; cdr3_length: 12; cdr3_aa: ASSDAQGVYEQY
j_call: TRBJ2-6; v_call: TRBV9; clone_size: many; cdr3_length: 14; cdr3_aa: ASSVVIGTGANVLT
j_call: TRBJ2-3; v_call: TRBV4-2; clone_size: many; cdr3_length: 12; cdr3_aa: ASSQDSPSGGQY
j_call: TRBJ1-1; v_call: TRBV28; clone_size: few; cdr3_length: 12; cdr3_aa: ASSPPLANTEAF
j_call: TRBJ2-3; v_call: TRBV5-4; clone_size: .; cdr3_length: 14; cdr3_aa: ASSLWLAGGTDTQY
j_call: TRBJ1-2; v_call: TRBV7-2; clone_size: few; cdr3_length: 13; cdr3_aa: ASSLSPGGVDGYT
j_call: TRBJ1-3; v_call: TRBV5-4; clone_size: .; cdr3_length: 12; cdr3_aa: ASSLFGVGNTIY
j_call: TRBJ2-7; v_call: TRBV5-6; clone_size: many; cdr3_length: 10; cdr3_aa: ASSWGVYEQY
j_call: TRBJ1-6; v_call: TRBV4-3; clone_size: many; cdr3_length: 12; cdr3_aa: ASSPGTGESPLH
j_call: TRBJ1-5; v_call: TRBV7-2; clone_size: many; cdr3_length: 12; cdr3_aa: ASSAGTANQPQH
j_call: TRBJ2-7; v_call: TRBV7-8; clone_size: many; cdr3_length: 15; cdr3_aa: ASSPRRGPERTYEQY